The 4 T cell receptor beta chains below were found in one sample sequenced in a study of tumor-infiltrating lymphocytes in primary liver carcinoma. A constant-region primer served to make TCR beta cDNA from roughly 480 ng total RNA. Amplification in three nested multiplex PCR rounds with slightly modified ARM-PCR gave rise to TCR beta libraries. Running 9 to 11 cycles apiece, the first two PCR rounds relied on TRBV1-TRBV30 forward primers together with a C-beta reverse primer. MiXCR was run by TCRdb on the multiplex PCR reads, yielding one entry per CDR3 protein. The sample records approximately 190,000 distinct CDR3 sequences, just under 85% being singletons. Starting material for RNA and DNA co-extraction consisted of roughly 18-34 mg of unsorted bulk tissue. The sequenced material came from tumor tissue from primary liver carcinoma. The receptors derive from a man in his forties with primary liver carcinoma and hepatitis B virus infection.

For this clonotype: The junction departs from germline at one end; a sequencing error may be responsible. The V and J genes are TRBV5-5 and TRBJ1-1, with D uncertain. Per germline, CDR1 SGHKS and CDR2 YYEKEE (reference sequence). This CDR3 has 15 residues. CDR3 residues: CASGHNFQRNTEAFF. For the CDR3, the DNA is TGTGCCAGCGGCCACAATTTTCAGCGAAACACTGAAGCCTTCTTT.

This clonotype has a single count. The conserved final phenylalanine or tryptophan is absent from the CDR3, which likely points to a read error. CDR3 in amino acids: CTRGGQYNEQFI. As DNA, the CDR3 is TGTACCAGGGGGGGACAGTACAATGAGCAGTTCATA. This chain links TRBV7-9 with TRBJ2-1; D is possibly TRBD1 or TRBD2 (7 bases each). Germline V gives CDR1 SEHNR, CDR2 FQNEAQ (reference sequence). The CDR3 length is 12 residues.

This clonotype has just a few counts. This chain joins TRBV11-1 and TRBJ2-2; 7 bases match TRBD1. This CDR3 spans 15 amino acids. Germline CDR1 is SGHAT and CDR2 is FQDESV (reference sequence). The V and J ends lost 9 bases and 2 bases, in that order; junction bases with no gene match: 9. The CDR3 sequence is CASSRGQTNTGELFF. The CDR3 coding sequence is TGTGCCAGTAGCAGGGGACAGACCAACACCGGGGAGCTGTTTTTT.

This chain joins TRBV29-1 and TRBJ2-5, with D possibly TRBD2 on 6 matching bases. The CDR3 length is 14 residues. Germline V gene sequence: CDR1 SQVTM, CDR2 ANQGSEA. The V end was cut by 4 bases, the J end by 7 bases, with 19 bases between. Here the CDR3 DNA reads TGCAGCGTTGCTTCTCGGACGGGGGAAGTGACCCAGTACTTC. This gives the protein CSVASRTGEVTQYF.